The 2 T cell receptor beta chains listed next were all sequenced from one sample in a study of shared clonotypes between healthy human individuals. Generated by immunoSEQ multiplex PCR, the TCRdb table keeps only in-frame clones and is missing some. Counted here are about 530,000 clones, 95% to 97% occurring once; the ten biggest clones make up roughly 0.06%. The sequencing input was naive CD4+ T cells sorted from blood. As for subset: CD45RA+ positively selected. The receptors were gathered from a woman aged 25-40 years in good health.

In DNA, the CDR3 is TGTGCCAGCAGGTTGATCGGGCGGCACCAAGAGACCCAGTACTTC. It translates to CASRLIGRHQETQYF. This sequence joins TRBV28 and TRBJ2-5, with D unresolved. Germline V gene data show CDR1 as MDHEN and CDR2 as SYDVKM. V was clipped by 6 bases and J by 0 bases, with 14 bases between them. CDR3 length: 15 amino acids.

The genes are TRBV5-5 and TRBJ2-7; 8 bases map to TRBD2. The V gene's germline CDR1 is SGHKS and CDR2 YYEKEE (reference sequence). V dropped 3 bases and J dropped 5; count of bases not matched to a gene: 13. The CDR3 covers 16 residues. The CDR3 DNA reads TGTGCCAGCAGCTGGTGGGTGGCGGGAGGCATAAACGAGCAGTACTTC. This gives the protein CASSWWVAGGINEQYF.